A single sample gave rise to the 29 T cell receptor beta chains below, sequenced in a study of T cell repertoires in cytomegalovirus infection. These receptors have no identified antigens. TCRdb independently ran MiXCR on the reads; one entry per CDR3 protein. The sample carries about half a million distinct CDR3 sequences, more than 30% recorded once. Material: cultured PBMCs, obtained from culture after CMV antigen stimulation. The source of these receptors is a human donor in good health (CMV status not recorded). Some clones in this sample may be carry-over from other donors' samples.

V usage is TRBV13 and J usage is TRBJ1-4; TRBD1 aligns across 7 bases. J was trimmed by 4 bases and V by 4 bases; bases with no gene match: 6. This CDR3 region has 15 residues. Germline values: CDR1 PRHDT, CDR2 FYEKMQ (reference sequence). CDR3 sequence (DNA): TGTGCCAGCAGCTACAGGGACAGAAGTAATGAAAAACTGTTTTTT. Amino acids: CASSYRDRSNEKLFF.

This chain joins TRBV6-2 or TRBV6-3 and TRBJ1-6; 9 bases agree with TRBD1. CDR1 is MNHEY, CDR2 SVGEGT, per germline. The CDR3 sequence is 15 residues long. J was trimmed by 8 bases and V by 6 bases; bases with no gene match: 8. Written as DNA, the CDR3 is TGTGCCAGCAGCCCCTGGACAGGGGAGTATTCACCCCTCCACTTT. Protein product: CASSPWTGEYSPLHF.

The chain links TRBV19 to TRBJ2-1; TRBD2 aligns across 8 bases. The CDR3 spans 13 residues. The germline CDR1 and CDR2 sequences are LNHDA and SQIVND (reference sequence). V shed 4 bases, J shed 10 bases, and the junction held 6 bases outside the gene matches. The chain's CDR3 is CASSNPGGAEQFF. The CDR3 nucleotides read TGTGCCAGTAGTAACCCCGGGGGGGCAGAGCAGTTCTTC.

The rearrangement links TRBV6-2 or TRBV6-3 to TRBJ2-2, with D perhaps given as TRBD1 or TRBD2 (5 bases each). The CDR3 sequence is 14 residues long. Between the trimmed V and J ends, which lost 5 bases and 4 bases, there was a span of 11 bases. Germline assignment: CDR1 MNHEY and CDR2 SVGEGT. CDR3 sequence: CASSPQRGTGELFF. CDR3 DNA: TGTGCCAGCAGTCCCCAGAGGGGCACCGGGGAGCTGTTTTTT.

In DNA, the CDR3 is TGTGCCAGCATGGGACGGGGACAGCGGGAGACTTCCTACAATGAGCAGTTCTTC. Amino acids: CASMGRGQRETSYNEQFF. The chain links TRBV7-6 to TRBJ2-1; D is perhaps TRBD2 (8 bases). Per the germline V gene, CDR1 is SGHVS and CDR2 is FNYEAQ. V was clipped by 7 bases and J by 1 base, with 23 bases between them. The CDR3 covers 18 residues.

This clonotype was seen more than once but under ten times. The chain carries TRBV7-9 and TRBJ1-5, with unresolved D. Germline loops: CDR1 SEHNR, CDR2 FQNEAQ (reference sequence). V lost 4 bases and J 5 bases, leaving 21 bases between the germline ends. This CDR3 contains 17 residues. The DNA for the CDR3 is TGTGCCAGCAGCTCTACCCCGAGACACCGAGGGTATCAGCCCCAGCATTTT. Its translation is CASSSTPRHRGYQPQHF. Supplemented by reference TRBV7-9 and TRBJ1-5, the full variable domain reads DTGVSQNPRHKITKRGQNVTFRCDPISEHNRLYWYRQTLGQGPEFLTYFQNEAQLEKSRLLSDRFSAERPKGSFSTLEIQRTEQGDSAMYLCASSSTPRHRGYQPQHFGDGTRLSIL.

The chain combines TRBV4-2 with TRBJ2-7; a possible D gene is TRBD1 (6 bases). With 0 bases removed from V and 1 base from J, the gap between germline ends came to 16 bases. The CDR3 contains 17 residues. From germline, CDR1 is LGHNA and CDR2 YNFKEQ. This chain's CDR3 is CASSQDRLAGESYEQYF. The CDR3 DNA reads TGTGCCAGCAGCCAAGATCGCCTGGCAGGGGAGTCCTACGAGCAGTACTTC.

This clonotype was found a few times. The chain joins TRBV11-3 to TRBJ2-5, with 8 bases identical to TRBD2. The CDR3 has 16 residues. Germline values: CDR1 SGHNT, CDR2 YENEEA. J gave up 3 bases and V 5 bases, and 11 bases lay outside the gene matches. Written as DNA, the CDR3 is TGTGCCAGCAGCGCCGACGGGACTAGGTTAGAAGAGACCCAGTACTTC. It is translated as CASSADGTRLEETQYF.

This chain connects TRBV7-6 to TRBJ2-1; the D is unclear. V lost 3 bases, J lost 10 bases, and 7 bases lay in between. The germline CDR1 and CDR2 sequences are SGHVS and FNYEAQ. The CDR3 is made up of 11 amino acids. CDR3 coding DNA: TGTGCCAGCAGCTTCAAGGAGGAGCAGTTCTTC. Its protein product is CASSFKEEQFF.

V usage is TRBV6-6 and J usage is TRBJ2-7; TRBD1 agrees at 11 bases. Trimming removed 7 bases from V and 3 bases from J; junction bases left unmatched: 11. This CDR3 is built from 16 residues. CDR1 and CDR2 from the germline V gene are MNHNY and SVGAGI (reference sequence). The CDR3 loop reads CASNLGPGQGVYEQYF. CDR3 bases: TGTGCCAGCAATCTCGGACCGGGACAGGGGGTCTACGAGCAGTACTTC.

This clonotype was recorded at least ten times. The genes are TRBV7-2 and TRBJ1-1; no firm D call. This CDR3 spans 13 amino acids. CDR1 is SGHTA, CDR2 FQGNSA, per germline. V dropped 4 bases and J dropped 0 bases, with 6 bases sitting between them. The DNA for the CDR3 is TGTGCCAGCAGCTGGGGATTGAACACTGAAGCTTTCTTT. Its protein product is CASSWGLNTEAFF. The variable domain in full, completed from reference TRBV7-2 and TRBJ1-1, reads GAGVSQSPSNKVTEKGKDVELRCDPISGHTALYWYRQSLGQGLEFLIYFQGNSAPDKSGLPSDRFSAERTGGSVSTLTIQRTQQEDSAVYLCASSWGLNTEAFFGQGTRLTVV.

The chain recombines TRBV6-2 or TRBV6-3 with TRBJ2-5; perhaps TRBD1 as D (7 bases). V dropped 9 bases and J dropped 1 base, with 18 bases sitting between them. The CDR3 sequence is 15 residues long. Germline V lookup: CDR1 MNHEY, CDR2 SVGEGT. Written as DNA, the CDR3 is TGTGCCAGGAGTCAAGGGGGGACAGTCCAAGAGACCCAGTACTTC. Protein sequence: CARSQGGTVQETQYF.

This clonotype was recorded a few times. The chain combines TRBV14 with TRBJ2-3, with TRBD2 matching over 8 bases. With V trimmed by 4 bases and J by 0 bases, 12 bases remained unmatched. Germline V CDR1 and CDR2: SGHDN, FVKESK. CDR3 length: 18 amino acids. Written as DNA, the CDR3 is TGTGCCAGCAGCCCGACGTTAACTAGCGGACCTAGCACAGATACGCAGTATTTT. Translating gives CASSPTLTSGPSTDTQYF.

The chain has TRBV6-2 or TRBV6-3 and TRBJ2-1; D gene ambiguous. This CDR3 contains 12 residues. V gave up 7 bases and J gave up 12 bases, with 16 bases separating them. Germline lookup yields CDR1 MNHEY and CDR2 SVGEGT. The chain's CDR3 is CASNEDGRMQFF. In DNA, the CDR3 is TGTGCCAGCAATGAGGACGGCAGGATGCAGTTCTTC.

This clonotype was counted a few times. This chain connects TRBV19 to TRBJ2-2; 8 bases align to TRBD1. Germline V lookup: CDR1 LNHDA, CDR2 SQIVND (reference sequence). The CDR3 loop spans 16 amino acids. Trimming cost V 4 bases and J 5 bases; bases outside gene matches: 9. CDR3 sequence: CASSTPWTGWTGELFF. The CDR3 DNA sequence: TGTGCCAGTAGTACTCCCTGGACAGGGTGGACCGGGGAGCTGTTTTTT.

This clonotype was counted a few times. The chain carries TRBV11-2 and TRBJ2-6; D unclear. The CDR3 sequence is 18 residues long. Looked up from germline, CDR1 is SGHAT and CDR2 is FQNNGV. Trimming stripped 6 bases from V and 4 bases from J, with 22 bases between. This CDR3 reads CASREPPRLITGANVLTF. The CDR3, as DNA: TGTGCCAGCAGGGAGCCACCGAGGCTTATTACCGGGGCCAACGTCCTGACTTTC.

This clonotype was recorded at least ten times. The V gene is TRBV7-9, the J gene TRBJ1-6; no clear D gene. The CDR3 is made up of 15 amino acids. The germline V gene encodes CDR1 SEHNR and CDR2 FQNEAQ (reference sequence). Trimming took 1 base from V and 7 from J, leaving 11 bases between them. The CDR3 DNA reads as TGTGCCAGCAGCTTAGGCAGTATACAGAATTCACCCCTCCACTTT. Amino acids: CASSLGSIQNSPLHF.

This clonotype was recorded a few times. The V and J genes are TRBV7-2 and TRBJ1-3; no clear D. CDR3 length equals 14 residues. Trimming stripped 1 base from V and 4 bases from J, with 8 bases between. CDR1 SGHTA and CDR2 FQGNSA come from the germline V gene. CDR3 loop: CASSLVSRGNTIYF. DNA of the CDR3: TGTGCCAGCAGCTTAGTCTCCAGAGGAAACACCATATATTTT.

Ten or more counts support this clonotype. The genes are TRBV5-6 and TRBJ1-1; maybe TRBD1 (5 bases). CDR1 is SGHDT, CDR2 YYEEEE, per germline. This CDR3 has 13 residues. The V gene lost 4 bases and the J gene lost 0 bases, with 7 bases spanning the gap. CDR3 protein: CASSDRMNTEAFF. CDR3 in DNA: TGTGCCAGCAGCGACAGAATGAACACTGAAGCTTTCTTT.

The chain combines TRBV27 with TRBJ1-5; D not resolved. This CDR3 region has 16 residues. Trimming took off 4 bases at V and 4 bases at J, with 17 bases between the two ends. Looked up from germline, CDR1 is MNHEY and CDR2 is SMNVEV (reference sequence). The CDR3 DNA sequence: TGTGCCAGCAGTTCCCGCAGTTGGAGGATTAATCAGCCCCAGCATTTT. Translated, it gives CASSSRSWRINQPQHF.

This clonotype was detected a few times. The chain is built from TRBV12-3 or TRBV12-4 and TRBJ1-2; D is unclear. The CDR3 length is 14 residues. Trimming took 3 bases from V and 3 from J, leaving 11 bases between them. This CDR3 reads CASSFPTRDYGYTF. DNA for the CDR3: TGTGCCAGCAGTTTCCCCACACGGGACTATGGCTACACCTTC.

Relative to its sample, this clonotype is medium-sized. V usage is TRBV7-2 and J usage is TRBJ2-5; 7 nucleotides align to TRBD2. Germline V lookup: CDR1 SGHTA, CDR2 FQGNSA. This CDR3 has 16 amino acids. The trim removed 2 bases at V and 5 bases at J, leaving 11 bases unmatched. CDR3 in amino acids: CASSLSLSSGGETQYF. In DNA form, the CDR3 reads TGTGCCAGCAGCTTAAGTTTGTCTAGCGGCGGGGAGACCCAGTACTTC.

The J gene is TRBJ2-1, the V gene TRBV20-1; 7 nucleotides match TRBD2. CDR3 length: 16 amino acids. CDR1 is DFQATT, CDR2 SNEGSKA, per germline (reference sequence). V lost 5 bases, J lost 2 bases, and 12 bases stayed unmatched. The CDR3 sequence: CSARRGERRTYNEQFF. Here the CDR3 DNA reads TGCAGTGCTCGACGGGGGGAGCGCCGGACCTACAATGAGCAGTTCTTC.

This clonotype was counted a few times. This sequence joins TRBV11-2 and TRBJ2-7; TRBD2 agrees at 9 bases. The V and J ends lost 2 bases and 6 bases, in that order; junction bases with no gene match: 8. This CDR3 contains 15 residues. CDR1 and CDR2 from the germline V gene are SGHAT and FQNNGV. For the CDR3, the DNA is TGTGCCAGCAGCTTAAGACCGGGACTAGCAACCGAGCAGTACGTC. Translated: CASSLRPGLATEQYV.

This rearrangement joins TRBV4-2 to TRBJ1-2, with D perhaps matching TRBD1 (5 bases). V was shortened by 1 base and J by 3 bases, with 9 bases between the two germline ends. Looked up from germline, CDR1 is LGHNA and CDR2 is YNFKEQ. This CDR3 has 14 residues. The CDR3 is CASSQGGDYYGYTF. CDR3 DNA sequence: TGTGCCAGCAGCCAAGGAGGGGACTACTATGGCTACACCTTC.

This chain uses TRBV19 with TRBJ2-1, with TRBD2 matching over 15 bases. J lost 5 bases, V lost 9 bases, and 2 bases had no gene match. Germline lookup yields CDR1 LNHDA and CDR2 SQIVND (reference sequence). The CDR3 loop spans 14 amino acids. CDR3 DNA: TGTGCCAGCGGACTAGCGGGAGGGAACAATGAGCAGTTCTTC. As protein: CASGLAGGNNEQFF. The variable domain in full, completed from reference TRBV19 and TRBJ2-1, reads DGGITQSPKYLFRKEGQNVTLSCEQNLNHDAMYWYRQDPGQGLRLIYYSQIVNDFQKGDIAEGYSVSREKKESFPLTVTSAQKNPTAFYLCASGLAGGNNEQFFGPGTRLTVL.

V and J are TRBV12-3 or TRBV12-4 and TRBJ2-2; 10 nucleotides match TRBD2. The CDR3 sequence is 15 residues long. V was pared by 10 bases and J by 6 bases, with 11 bases of the junction left unmatched. The DNA for the CDR3 is TGTGCCACCGATCAGCGGGAGGGCTTATCCGGGGAGCTGTTTTTT. It encodes CATDQREGLSGELFF.

The J gene is TRBJ1-1, the V gene TRBV20-1, with 7 bases identical to TRBD1. The ends lost 3 bases at V and 1 base at J; junction bases unmatched: 8. The CDR3 has 15 amino acids. The germline gives CDR1 DFQATT, CDR2 SNEGSKA (reference sequence). This CDR3 reads CSASARDRANTEAFF. For the CDR3, the DNA is TGCAGTGCTAGTGCGAGAGACAGGGCGAACACTGAAGCTTTCTTT.

This clonotype was detected only a few times. The chain joins TRBV12-3 or TRBV12-4 to TRBJ1-2, with 8 bases that match TRBD1. The CDR3 runs to 14 residues. The ends lost 6 bases at V and 2 bases at J; junction bases unmatched: 5. The CDR3 DNA reads TGTGCCAGCAGCTCAGGGGGCTCCAACTATGGCTACACCTTC. Protein sequence: CASSSGGSNYGYTF.